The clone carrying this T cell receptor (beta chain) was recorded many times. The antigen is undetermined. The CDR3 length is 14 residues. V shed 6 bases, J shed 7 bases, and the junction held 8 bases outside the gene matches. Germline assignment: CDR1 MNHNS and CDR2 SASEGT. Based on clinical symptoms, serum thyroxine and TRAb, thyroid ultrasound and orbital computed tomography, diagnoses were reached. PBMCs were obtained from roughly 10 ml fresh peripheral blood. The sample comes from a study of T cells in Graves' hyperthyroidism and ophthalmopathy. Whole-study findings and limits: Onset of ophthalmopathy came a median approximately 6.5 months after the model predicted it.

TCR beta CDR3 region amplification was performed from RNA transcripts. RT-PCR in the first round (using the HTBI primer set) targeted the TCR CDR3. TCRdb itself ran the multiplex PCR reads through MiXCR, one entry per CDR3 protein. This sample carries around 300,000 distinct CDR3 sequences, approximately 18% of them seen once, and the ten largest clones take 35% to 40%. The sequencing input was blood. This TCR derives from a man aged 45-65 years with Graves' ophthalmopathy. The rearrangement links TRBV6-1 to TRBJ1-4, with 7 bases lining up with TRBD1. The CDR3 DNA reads TGTGCCAGCAGGGGACAGTTAAGGGCTGAAAAACTGTTTTTT. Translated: CASRGQLRAEKLFF.